The 2 T cell receptor beta chains below all came from one sample that was sequenced in a study of cytomegalovirus exposure and HLA in healthy donors. Only in-frame clones appear in the TCRdb table, and some are missing; sequencing was by immunoSEQ multiplex PCR. The sample consists of more than 20,000 clones, around 96% of them appearing once. Sequencing was performed on PBMCs. The source of these receptors is a man in his thirties or forties in good health and CMV-seropositive.

This rearrangement joins TRBV5-1 to TRBJ1-2, with 7 bases identical to TRBD1. V gave up 5 bases and J gave up 4 bases; unmatched junction bases: 11. The CDR3 sequence is 15 residues long. Germline V gene data show CDR1 as SGHRS and CDR2 as YFSETQ. The CDR3: CASRAGGQGVYGYTF. The DNA of the CDR3 is TGCGCCAGCAGGGCCGGGGGCCAGGGGGTCTATGGCTACACCTTC.

This clone was seen just once. CDR3 in amino acids: CASSEAHRGPYEQYF. CDR3 coding DNA: TGTGCCAGCAGTGAAGCCCACAGGGGACCCTACGAGCAGTACTTC. The V gene is TRBV6-1, the J gene TRBJ2-7, with TRBD1 identical over 7 bases. CDR3 length equals 15 residues. The junction had 4 bases not matched to a gene; V was cut back by 0 bases and J by 2 bases. Per the germline V gene, CDR1 is MNHNS and CDR2 is SASEGT.